This record covers a single T cell receptor beta chain. This record belongs to a study of patients and donors after allogeneic stem cell transplantation. Trimming left V 8 bases short and J 0 bases short, with 19 bases between. The CDR3 contains 16 residues. Germline V lookup: CDR1 SEHNR, CDR2 FQNEAQ (reference sequence). From the RT-PCR reads, TCRdb called clonotypes with MiXCR, one entry per CDR3 protein. The sample has fewer than 180,000 distinct CDR3 sequences, roughly two fifths seen once. The chain links TRBV7-9 to TRBJ1-2; D may be TRBD1 (6 bases). The sequencing input was blood, either unsorted or a sorted T cell fraction (not recorded which). This sequence was found in a human donor who was either an allogeneic HSCT recipient or a stem cell or donor lymphocyte infusion donor (not recorded which). It is not recorded whose cells these are; they may come from a transplant donor. In DNA, the CDR3 is TGTGCCAGCGAATCGGGGGGGCGCCTGTCTAACTATGGCTACACCTTC. The encoded protein is CASESGGRLSNYGYTF. Combining the CDR3 with reference TRBV7-9 and TRBJ1-2 gives the whole variable domain DTGVSQNPRHKITKRGQNVTFRCDPISEHNRLYWYRQTLGQGPEFLTYFQNEAQLEKSRLLSDRFSAERPKGSFSTLEIQRTEQGDSAMYLCASESGGRLSNYGYTFGSGTRLTVV.